The rows below give T cell receptor beta chains drawn from one sample of a study of T cell changes during pregnancy in multiple sclerosis. Produced via immunoSEQ multiplex PCR; TCRdb's table is partial and in-frame only. The sample shows approximately 100,000 clones, 90% to 95% of them seen only once. The sequencing here drew on peripheral blood, taken before pregnancy. These receptors were taken from a female donor with multiple sclerosis, enrolled in a pregnancy study. CDR3s leave out the opening cysteine and the closing phenylalanine or tryptophan. Each record gives: V gene, CDR3 length, CDR3 protein.

V: TRBV29-1
length: 11
CDR3: SVYTNSNQPQH

V: TRBV9
length: 13
CDR3: ASSVEPSGTYEQF

V: TRBV15
length: 12
CDR3: ATSRGGLNTEAF

V: TRBV15
length: 13
CDR3: ATSRAGQLSYEQY

V: TRBV2
length: 12
CDR3: ASSQGLGAYGYT

V: TRBV19
length: 11
CDR3: ASSINSYYEQY

V: TRBV29-1
length: 12
CDR3: SAVKGQGGYGYT

V: TRBV25-1
length: 14
CDR3: ASSEQGGSGANVLT

V: TRBV10-2
length: 11
CDR3: ASNQREYNEQF

V: TRBV27
length: 14
CDR3: ASSLGRGPTNEKLF

V: TRBV6-4
length: 12
CDR3: ASSPTSGNYEQY